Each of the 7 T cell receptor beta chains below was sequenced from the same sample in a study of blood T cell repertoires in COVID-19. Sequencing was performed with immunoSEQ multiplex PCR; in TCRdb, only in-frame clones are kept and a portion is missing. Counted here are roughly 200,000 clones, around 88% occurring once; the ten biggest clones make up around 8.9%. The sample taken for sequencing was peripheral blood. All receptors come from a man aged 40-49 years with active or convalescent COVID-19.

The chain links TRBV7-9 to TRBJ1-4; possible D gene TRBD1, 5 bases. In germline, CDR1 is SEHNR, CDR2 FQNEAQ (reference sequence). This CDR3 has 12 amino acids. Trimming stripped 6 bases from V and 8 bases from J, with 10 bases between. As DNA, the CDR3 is TGTGCCAGCAGTTCTACAGGAGAAAAACTGTTTTTT. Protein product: CASSSTGEKLFF.

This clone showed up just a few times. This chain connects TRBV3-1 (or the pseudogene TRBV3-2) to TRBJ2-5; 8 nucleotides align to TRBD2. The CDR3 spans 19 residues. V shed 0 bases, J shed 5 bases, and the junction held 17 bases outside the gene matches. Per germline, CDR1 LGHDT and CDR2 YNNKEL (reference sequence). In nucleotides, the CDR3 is TGTGCCAGCAGCCAAGATTCGGTCCTGACGGGAGGGGATTTTGAGACCCAGTACTTC. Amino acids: CASSQDSVLTGGDFETQYF.

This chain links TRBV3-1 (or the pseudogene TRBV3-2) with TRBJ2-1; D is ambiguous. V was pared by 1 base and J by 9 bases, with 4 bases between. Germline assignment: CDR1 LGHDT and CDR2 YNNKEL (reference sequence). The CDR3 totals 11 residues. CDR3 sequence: CASSQVSEQFF. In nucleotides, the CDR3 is TGTGCCAGCAGCCAAGTGAGTGAGCAGTTCTTC.

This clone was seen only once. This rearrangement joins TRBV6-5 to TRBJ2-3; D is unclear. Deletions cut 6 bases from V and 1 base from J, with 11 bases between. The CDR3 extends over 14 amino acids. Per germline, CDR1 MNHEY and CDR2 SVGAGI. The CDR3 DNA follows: TGTGCCAGCAGGATAATACCAGGCACAGATACGCAGTATTTT. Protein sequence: CASRIIPGTDTQYF.

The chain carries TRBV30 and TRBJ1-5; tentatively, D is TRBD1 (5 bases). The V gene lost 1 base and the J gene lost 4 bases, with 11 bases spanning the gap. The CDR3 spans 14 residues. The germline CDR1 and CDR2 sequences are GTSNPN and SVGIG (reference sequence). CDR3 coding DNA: TGTGCCTGGAGTGCCCGGGGGGGGAATCAGCCCCAGCATTTT. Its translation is CAWSARGGNQPQHF.

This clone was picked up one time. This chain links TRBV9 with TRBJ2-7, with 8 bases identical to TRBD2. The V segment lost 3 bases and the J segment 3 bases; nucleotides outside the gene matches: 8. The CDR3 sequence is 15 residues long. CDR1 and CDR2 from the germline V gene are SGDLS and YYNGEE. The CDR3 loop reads CASSAQISGSYEQYF. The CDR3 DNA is TGTGCCAGCAGCGCCCAAATCAGCGGGAGCTACGAGCAGTACTTC.

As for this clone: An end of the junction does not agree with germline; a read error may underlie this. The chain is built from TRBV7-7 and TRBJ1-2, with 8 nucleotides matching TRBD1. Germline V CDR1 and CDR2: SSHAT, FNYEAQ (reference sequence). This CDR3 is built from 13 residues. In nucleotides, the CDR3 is TGTGCTAGCAGCCATCGCCGGGGACAGGAGGTCACCTTC. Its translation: CASSHRRGQEVTF. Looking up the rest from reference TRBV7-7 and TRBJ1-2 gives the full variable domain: GAGVSQSPRYKVTKRGQDVTLRCDPISSHATLYWYQQALGQGPEFLTYFNYEAQPDKSGLPSDRFSAERPEGSISTLTIQRTEQRDSAMYRCASSHRRGQEVTFGSGTRLTVV.